What follows describes a single T cell receptor beta chain. Other DNA sequences from this sample encode an identical CDR3 as well. This sample is drawn from a study of shared clonotypes between healthy human individuals. Germline CDR1 is SGHRS and CDR2 is YFSETQ. Trimming took 2 bases from V and 1 from J; bases not matched to a gene: 0. The CDR3 runs to 14 residues. Sequencing was performed with immunoSEQ multiplex PCR; in TCRdb, only in-frame clones are kept and a portion is missing. The sample lists 980,000 or so clones, approximately 80% seen once, with over 1.3% in the top ten. The material sequenced was memory CD4+ T cells sorted from blood. Indicated subset: CD45RA-negative fraction. This chain links TRBV5-1 with TRBJ2-5, with 9 bases matching TRBD2. This sequence originates from a man aged 18 to 30 in good health. The chain's CDR3 is CASSFSGGQETQYF. The CDR3 DNA reads as TGCGCCAGCAGCTTTAGCGGGGGCCAAGAGACCCAGTACTTC.